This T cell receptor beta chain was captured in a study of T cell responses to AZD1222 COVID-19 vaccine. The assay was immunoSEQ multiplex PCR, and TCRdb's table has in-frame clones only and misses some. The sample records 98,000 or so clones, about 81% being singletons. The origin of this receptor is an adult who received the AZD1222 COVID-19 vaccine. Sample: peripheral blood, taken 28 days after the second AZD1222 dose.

In nucleotides, the CDR3 is TGCAGCGTTGTCGTGCGGGGGGTCACAGATACGCAGTATTTT. Protein sequence: CSVVVRGVTDTQYF. The chain carries TRBV29-1 and TRBJ2-3; the match to TRBD2 covers 8 bases. V lost 4 bases to trimming and J lost 2 bases; unmatched junction nucleotides: 5. Germline V CDR1 and CDR2: SQVTM, ANQGSEA. This CDR3 is built from 14 residues.